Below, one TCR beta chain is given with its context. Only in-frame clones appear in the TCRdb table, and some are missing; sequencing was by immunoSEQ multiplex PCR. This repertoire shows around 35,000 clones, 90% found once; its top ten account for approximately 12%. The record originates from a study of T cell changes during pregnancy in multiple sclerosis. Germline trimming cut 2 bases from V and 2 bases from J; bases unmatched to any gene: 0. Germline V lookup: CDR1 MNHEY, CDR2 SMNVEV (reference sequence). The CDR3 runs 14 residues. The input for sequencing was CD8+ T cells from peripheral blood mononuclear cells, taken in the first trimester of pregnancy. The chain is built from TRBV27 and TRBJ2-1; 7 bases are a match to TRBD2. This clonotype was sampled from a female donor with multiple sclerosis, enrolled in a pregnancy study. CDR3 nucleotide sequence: TGTGCCAGCAGTTTACTAGCGGCCTACAATGAGCAGTTCTTC. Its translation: CASSLLAAYNEQFF.